This TCR beta chain was identified in a study of blood T cell repertoires in COVID-19. Across the study: T cells, B-cell-depleted T cells, or PBMCs provided the cDNA or gDNA that served as material.

The ends were cut back, 8 bases at V and 5 bases at J, with 20 bases in the middle. CDR1 and CDR2 (germline): MGHRA, YSYEKL. The CDR3 spans 15 residues. Authors' analysis steps: Nucleated cell counts were estimated from reference gene primer amplification. Using immunoSEQ multiplex PCR, the repertoire was profiled, and TCRdb retains in-frame clones only, with some absent. Clonal size and the V and J genes are those of that table, whereas D and trimming came from the DNA. The table lists about 170,000 clones, around three quarters of them singletons. V and J are TRBV4-1 and TRBJ2-3; possibly TRBD2 for D (7 bases). The source is a man in his 60s with acute or convalescent COVID-19. The sequencing sample was made of peripheral blood. The CDR3 loop reads CASGAGGRGLDTQYF. The CDR3 DNA reads as TGCGCCAGCGGTGCCGGGGGGCGGGGGTTAGATACGCAGTATTTT.